This paragraph reports one T cell receptor (beta chain). This record comes from a study of cytomegalovirus exposure and HLA in healthy donors. 13 Jbeta primers and 60 Vbeta primers were used for the PCR. Clones were sequenced by immunoSEQ multiplex PCR, and TCRdb holds only the in-frame ones, with some missing. This sample has about 140,000 clones; 70% to 80% occur once, and the top ten carry 8.8%. Sequenced sample: PBMCs. This TCR came from a woman between 50 and 59 years old in good health and CMV-seropositive.

CDR3 sequence: CASSRGSGNTIYF. The CDR3 DNA is TGTGCCAGCAGTAGAGGGTCGGGAAACACCATATATTTT. The chain links TRBV6-1 to TRBJ1-3; the D is unclear. Germline-derived CDR1 and CDR2 are MNHNS and SASEGT. Trimming took off 5 bases at V and 4 bases at J, with 9 bases between the two ends. The CDR3 is 13 residues long.